This is a list of T cell receptor beta chains from one sample in a study of blood T cell repertoires in COVID-19. The method was immunoSEQ multiplex PCR; TCRdb's version includes in-frame clones alone and lacks a portion of them. This repertoire shows about 98,000 clones, around 82% found once; its top ten account for roughly 11%. The sample taken for sequencing was peripheral blood. Receptor source: a man aged 65 to 79 with active or convalescent COVID-19. CDR3s include the opening cysteine and the closing phenylalanine or tryptophan. A D gene is named only where the DNA matches it firmly. Some rows have no size entry. The others give once, few or many, or a class for an expanded clone.

clone_size	v_call	d_call	j_call	cdr3_nt	cdr3_aa
once	TRBV15	TRBD1	TRBJ2-1	TGTGCCACCAGCAGAGCGGCAGGGGGCTTTGGTGAGCAGTTCTTC	CATSRAAGGFGEQFF
NA	TRBV6-1	NA	TRBJ1-4	TGTGCCAGCAGTGAAGGAATTCGAGGCGAAAAACTGTTTTTT	CASSEGIRGEKLFF
NA	TRBV6-5	TRBD1	TRBJ1-6	TGTGCCAGCAGGACAGGGGGCTCGGGAAATTCACCCCTCCACTTT	CASRTGGSGNSPLHF
once	TRBV5-1	NA	TRBJ2-2	TGCGCCAGCAGTCCTACTCAAACTAACACCGGGGAGCTGTTTTTT	CASSPTQTNTGELFF
NA	TRBV4-3	NA	TRBJ1-6	TGCGCCAGCAGCCAAAGGGGTGGGAATTCACCCCTCCACTTT	CASSQRGGNSPLHF
NA	TRBV29-1	TRBD1	TRBJ2-1	TGCAGCGTTGAGGGACAGGGGACGTGGAATGAGCAGTTCTTC	CSVEGQGTWNEQFF
NA	TRBV2	NA	TRBJ2-7	TGTGCCAGCACCGGCAGTCGGGGAGTTTCAAACTACGAGCAGTACTTC	CASTGSRGVSNYEQYF
many	TRBV7-9	TRBD1	TRBJ1-1	TGTGCCAGCAGATTACCTCCGGGACAGGGGGTCATGAACACTGAAGCTTTCTTT	CASRLPPGQGVMNTEAFF
NA	TRBV4-1	NA	TRBJ1-2	TGCGCCAGCAGCCAAGCCGTGGGAGGTTGGGATGGCTACACCTTC	CASSQAVGGWDGYTF
NA	TRBV11-3	NA	TRBJ1-3	TGTGCCAGCAGCCCCAACCCCCAGGGTGGAAACACCATATATTTT	CASSPNPQGGNTIYF
once	TRBV5-1	TRBD1	TRBJ2-1	TGCGCCAGCAGCTCGGGACAGGGGGCCAATGAGCAGTTCTTC	CASSSGQGANEQFF
NA	TRBV10-3	NA	TRBJ2-3	TGTGCCTCGAACAGCGATTTCGGGACAAAGAGCACAGATACGCAGTATTTT	CASNSDFGTKSTDTQYF
once	TRBV5-1	TRBD2	TRBJ2-1	TGCGCCAGCAGCTTGGCGGTAGCGGGGAACAATGAGCAGTTCTTC	CASSLAVAGNNEQFF
NA	TRBV5-1	TRBD1	TRBJ2-5	TGCGCCAGCAGCCGGGACAGGGTAACTCAAGAGACCCAGTACTTC	CASSRDRVTQETQYF
NA	TRBV29-1	NA	TRBJ1-1	TGCAGCGTTCATCAACGGGGGTACACTGAAGCTTTCTTT	CSVHQRGYTEAFF
once	TRBV24-1	TRBD1	TRBJ2-7	TGTGCCACCCTTCGAAGGGGGCCATCGGACTACGAGCAGTACTTC	CATLRRGPSDYEQYF
NA	TRBV6-5	NA	TRBJ1-3	TGTGCCAGCAGTTACTCGCTTAGCTCTGGAAACACCATATATTTT	CASSYSLSSGNTIYF
NA	TRBV10-3	TRBD1	TRBJ2-1	TGTGCCATCGGGACAGGGGACTACAATGAGCAGTTCTTC	CAIGTGDYNEQFF
NA	TRBV9	NA	TRBJ1-3	TGTGCCAGCAGCGTACGGGGGTTTATTGGAAACACCATATATTTT	CASSVRGFIGNTIYF
NA	TRBV7-2	TRBD2	TRBJ2-1	TGTGCCAGCAGCACCTTCTGGGCGGGGGGGCTAAATGAGCAGTTCTTC	CASSTFWAGGLNEQFF
NA	TRBV14	NA	TRBJ1-2	TGTGCCAGCAGCCAAGGGCAGCGCTATGGCTACACCTTC	CASSQGQRYGYTF
NA	TRBV9	NA	TRBJ2-3	TGTGCCAGCAGCCGTGGGGAGCCCATCACAGATACGCAGTATTTT	CASSRGEPITDTQYF
NA	TRBV5-4	NA	TRBJ2-5	TGTGCCAGCAGCTCCCGACATACGGGGCGGGGAGAGACCCAGTACTTC	CASSSRHTGRGETQYF
NA	TRBV11-3	TRBD1	TRBJ2-1	TGTGCCAGCAGCCTAGGGACAGGGATGCGTGAGCAGTTCTTC	CASSLGTGMREQFF
NA	TRBV4-3	TRBD1	TRBJ1-2	TGCGCCAGCAGCCAGGACAGGGATGGCTATGGCTACACCTTC	CASSQDRDGYGYTF
NA	TRBV5-1	NA	TRBJ1-2	TGCGCCAGCAGCCTCTCGGGGGACTATGGCTACACCTTC	CASSLSGDYGYTF
NA	TRBV5-1	TRBD1	TRBJ2-2	TGCGCCAGCACCCCGGCAGGGGGCGCGAACACCGGGGAGCTGTTTTTT	CASTPAGGANTGELFF
NA	TRBV27	TRBD1	TRBJ1-1	TGTGCCAGCAGTCTGGGGACAGGCACTGAAGCTTTCTTT	CASSLGTGTEAFF
NA	TRBV7-2	TRBD1	TRBJ2-1	TGTGCCAGCAGCACAACAGGGGGTGGTGAGCAGTTCTTC	CASSTTGGGEQFF
NA	TRBV4-1	TRBD2	TRBJ2-1	TGCGCCAGCAGCCAAGCGTTAGCGGGGGGCCGGGCTGAGCAGTTCTTC	CASSQALAGGRAEQFF
NA	TRBV18	TRBD2	TRBJ2-1	TGTGCCAGCTCACCCGGGGGAAGACTAGCCGACAATGAGCAGTTCTTC	CASSPGGRLADNEQFF
NA	TRBV5-4	TRBD2	TRBJ2-3	TGTGCCAGCAGCTTCGGCGGGGGGGCATTGGATACGCAGTATTTT	CASSFGGGALDTQYF
NA	TRBV6-5	TRBD1	TRBJ2-7	TGTGCCAGCAGGAGGGACAGGGGGAACTACGAGCAGTACTTC	CASRRDRGNYEQYF
NA	TRBV11-2	NA	TRBJ2-5	TGTGCCAGCAGCTTAGATCCTGGGGGAGGGACCCAGTACTTC	CASSLDPGGGTQYF
NA	TRBV5-1	TRBD1	TRBJ2-5	TGCGCCAGCAGAAGGACAGGGGGCCTGGAGACCCAGTACTTC	CASRRTGGLETQYF
NA	TRBV5-1	NA	TRBJ2-1	TGCGCCAGCAGCTTGGACCAGGGCCACTACAATGAGCAGTTCTTC	CASSLDQGHYNEQFF
NA	TRBV6-4	TRBD2	TRBJ2-7	TGTGCCAGCAGTGAAGCGGGGGGTTTTAAGCAGTACTTC	CASSEAGGFKQYF
NA	TRBV19	TRBD1	TRBJ1-2	TGTGCCAGTAGTCAACCGGGACAGGGCCTCTATGGCTACACCTTC	CASSQPGQGLYGYTF
NA	TRBV5-5	TRBD1	TRBJ2-7	TGTGCCAGCAGCCAGGCCGGGACAGGTAACTACGAGCAGTACTTC	CASSQAGTGNYEQYF
few	TRBV30	NA	TRBJ1-4	TGTGCCTGGAGTGTACACGGAGGGGTTCGCGAAAAACTGTTTTTT	CAWSVHGGVREKLFF
NA	TRBV11-2	TRBD1	TRBJ2-7	TGTGCCAGCAGCCAAAGGACAGGGGGCGTTTTTGAGCAGTACTTC	CASSQRTGGVFEQYF
once	TRBV23-1	TRBD1	TRBJ2-7	TGCGCCAGCAGTCACCAGACAGGGTCGGACGAGCAGTACTTC	CASSHQTGSDEQYF
NA	TRBV6-5	NA	TRBJ1-2	TGTGCCAGCAGTTACGCTCAGGGGATGATAGGTGGCTACACCTTC	CASSYAQGMIGGYTF
NA	TRBV27	NA	TRBJ1-5	TGTGCCAGCGGTGGGCCCGACATTCACAATCAGCCCCAGCATTTT	CASGGPDIHNQPQHF
NA	TRBV6-5	NA	TRBJ1-1	TGTGCCAGCAGTAACTATGCACAGAACACTGAAGCTTTCTTT	CASSNYAQNTEAFF
NA	TRBV30	TRBD2	TRBJ2-3	TGTGCCTGGAGTGGCGTGGGGAGCGGGGGAGTTCTTACTAGCACAGATACGCAGTATTTT	CAWSGVGSGGVLTSTDTQYF
NA	TRBV9	NA	TRBJ1-1	TGTGCCAGCAGGGGAGGGGATTACACTGAAGCTTTCTTT	CASRGGDYTEAFF
NA	TRBV5-8	TRBD2	TRBJ2-7	TGTGCCAGCAGTTCACGTCGGGGGGTCTGGTTGAACGAGCAGTACTTC	CASSSRRGVWLNEQYF
NA	TRBV5-8	TRBD1	TRBJ1-2	TGTGCCAGCAGCAGTGGGACAGCCTATGGCTACACCTTC	CASSSGTAYGYTF
NA	TRBV2	TRBD1	TRBJ1-5	TGTGCCAGCAGAGGACAGGGGGTTCAGCCCCAGCATTTT	CASRGQGVQPQHF
NA	TRBV3-1/TRBV3-2	NA	TRBJ1-5	TGTGCCAGCAGCCAAGCCAGGAGGGAGCCCCAGCATTTT	CASSQARREPQHF
NA	TRBV5-4	NA	TRBJ2-7	TGTGCCAGCAGCGGGCACGCCAGTAGCTCCTACGAGCAGTACTTC	CASSGHASSSYEQYF
NA	TRBV24-1	NA	TRBJ2-2	TGTGCCACCAGTGACAGGGTAGGGGAGCTGTTTTTT	CATSDRVGELFF
NA	TRBV4-1	TRBD1	TRBJ2-7	TGCGCCAGCAGCGCCGGGACAGGGGGCCTCGAGCAGTACTTC	CASSAGTGGLEQYF
NA	TRBV28	TRBD1	TRBJ1-5	TGTGCCAGCAGCTCGGTCGAGACAGGGCCCCAAAGGCCCCAGCATTTT	CASSSVETGPQRPQHF
NA	TRBV15	NA	TRBJ1-1	TGTGCCACCAGCAGAGGGACAGCCATGGAAGCTTTCTTT	CATSRGTAMEAFF
NA	TRBV3-1/TRBV3-2	TRBD2	TRBJ2-7	TGTGCCAGCAGCCAAGATCGTAGCGGGGTCGGTTCCTACGAGCAGTACTTC	CASSQDRSGVGSYEQYF
NA	TRBV7-9	TRBD1	TRBJ2-3	TGTGCCAGCAGCCCGGGACAGGGCACAGATACGCAGTATTTT	CASSPGQGTDTQYF
NA	TRBV14	NA	TRBJ2-7	TGTGCCAGCAGCGACTCGCGAAACACCTACGAGCAGTACTTC	CASSDSRNTYEQYF